This entry lists 13 T cell receptor beta chains sequenced from one sample in a study of beta chain features in type 1 diabetes. Study conclusions and caveats: Shortening of TCRB CDR3s, moderate but significant, appeared in all four CD4+ subsets of Type 1 diabetes patients.

Reverse transcription of all isolated RNA meant that expressed TCRB transcripts were sequenced. The assay was immunoSEQ multiplex PCR, and TCRdb's table has in-frame clones only and misses some. The sample lists some 170,000 clones; over 55% were seen once. Antigens for these TCRs are unknown. The sample taken for sequencing was naive CD4+ T cells from blood. The receptors were gathered from a young man with type 1 diabetes.

The chain joins TRBV27 to TRBJ2-1, with a weak D call TRBD1 (6 bases). This CDR3 spans 14 amino acids. Germline assignment: CDR1 MNHEY and CDR2 SMNVEV (reference sequence). V lost 6 bases and J lost 4, with 13 bases in between. CDR3 coding DNA: TGTGCCAGCAGAGGACGGACAGTATACAATGAGCAGTTCTTC. Translation gives CASRGRTVYNEQFF.

In regard to this clone: Other nucleotide sequences from this sample produce the same CDR3. This sequence joins TRBV28 and TRBJ2-3, with TRBD2 matching 7 bases. The length of the CDR3 is 13 residues. V lost 6 bases and J lost 1; bases outside the gene matches: 1. Germline V gene sequence: CDR1 MDHEN, CDR2 SYDVKM. As DNA, the CDR3 is TGTGCCAGCAGCCGGGGGGGCACAGATACGCAGTATTTT. This gives the protein CASSRGGTDTQYF.

The chain uses TRBV11-2 and TRBJ2-1; D assignment may be TRBD1 or TRBD2 (6 bases each). Germline V lookup: CDR1 SGHAT, CDR2 FQNNGV. Trimming shortened V by 2 bases and J by 0 bases, and 11 bases separated the two germline ends. This CDR3 spans 16 amino acids. The chain's CDR3 is CASSLLGGSSYNEQFF. CDR3 nucleotide sequence: TGTGCCAGCAGCTTATTAGGGGGGAGCTCCTACAATGAGCAGTTCTTC. The variable domain in full, completed from reference TRBV11-2 and TRBJ2-1, reads EAGVAQSPRYKIIEKRQSVAFWCNPISGHATLYWYQQILGQGPKLLIQFQNNGVVDDSQLPKDRFSAERLKGVDSTLKIQPAKLEDSAVYLCASSLLGGSSYNEQFFGPGTRLTVL.

This clone was observed once. The chain joins TRBV28 to TRBJ1-4; D remains unclear. V lost 5 bases and J 3 bases, leaving 13 bases between the germline ends. This CDR3 spans 15 amino acids. CDR1 and CDR2 (germline): MDHEN, SYDVKM. In DNA, the CDR3 is TGTGCCAGCAGTCCACCGAATTTGGCTAATGAAAAACTGTTTTTT. This translates into CASSPPNLANEKLFF.

The CDR3 is CAWTGWGTDTQYF. In DNA, the CDR3 is TGTGCCTGGACAGGGTGGGGCACAGATACGCAGTATTTT. V is TRBV30 and J is TRBJ2-3; tentatively, D is TRBD1 (5 bases). Germline V CDR1 and CDR2: GTSNPN, SVGIG (reference sequence). The length of the CDR3 is 13 residues. Trimming took 4 bases from V and 1 from J, leaving 9 bases between them.

V gene TRBV7-2 combines with J gene TRBJ2-7, with TRBD1 identical over 9 bases. The germline CDR1 and CDR2 sequences are SGHTA and FQGNSA. Trimming took 5 bases from V and 2 from J; bases not matched to a gene: 4. This CDR3 has 14 residues. The CDR3 coding sequence is TGTGCCAGCAGCCCGTGGACAGGGGCCTACGAGCAGTACTTC. Protein: CASSPWTGAYEQYF. Looking up the rest from reference TRBV7-2 and TRBJ2-7 gives the full variable domain: GAGVSQSPSNKVTEKGKDVELRCDPISGHTALYWYRQSLGQGLEFLIYFQGNSAPDKSGLPSDRFSAERTGGSVSTLTIQRTQQEDSAVYLCASSPWTGAYEQYFGPGTRLTVT.

The chain uses TRBV15 and TRBJ2-3, with 7 positions matching TRBD1. Germline CDR1 reads LNHNV; CDR2 reads YYDKDF (reference sequence). CDR3 length: 15 residues. The V and J ends lost 3 bases and 5 bases, in that order; junction bases with no gene match: 8. The CDR3 nucleotides read TGTGCCACCAGCAGCTTGACGAGACAGGGAGATACGCAGTATTTT. Translation gives CATSSLTRQGDTQYF.

This clone was found a few times. The V call is TRBV15, the J call TRBJ2-3, with 11 nucleotides matching TRBD2. The length of the CDR3 is 16 residues. V lost 4 bases and J lost 4; bases outside the gene matches: 7. CDR1 LNHNV and CDR2 YYDKDF come from the germline V gene (reference sequence). In DNA form, the CDR3 reads TGTGCCACCAGCATTCGTCTAGCGGGGGGAGCAGATACGCAGTATTTT. Translating it yields CATSIRLAGGADTQYF.

This chain links TRBV2 with TRBJ2-7; 8 bases line up with TRBD1. There are 14 residues in the CDR3. V lost 3 bases to trimming and J lost 5 bases; unmatched junction nucleotides: 6. Per germline, CDR1 SNHLY and CDR2 FYNNEI. For the CDR3, the DNA is TGTGCCAGCAGTGAGGACAGGGAGTTCGACGAGCAGTACTTC. Protein product: CASSEDREFDEQYF.

Details on this clone: At the DNA level, this CDR3 is encoded by other sequences in the same sample as well. The chain is built from TRBV29-1 and TRBJ1-4, with 9 bases identical to TRBD1. CDR1 and CDR2 (germline): SQVTM, ANQGSEA. CDR3 length equals 13 residues. V was clipped by 4 bases and J by 5 bases; unmatched bases: 2. In DNA form, the CDR3 reads TGCAGCGTTGGGGGACAGGGAAATGAAAAACTGTTTTTT. This sequence encodes CSVGGQGNEKLFF.

This clone was seen a few times. The CDR3 spells CAWGVRGNEQFF. CDR3 bases: TGTGCCTGGGGGGTCAGGGGTAATGAGCAGTTCTTC. The chain recombines TRBV30 with TRBJ2-1; the D gene is possibly TRBD1 (6 bases). Germline assignment: CDR1 GTSNPN and CDR2 SVGIG (reference sequence). The CDR3 consists of 12 residues. With 5 bases removed from V and 7 bases from J, the gap between germline ends came to 12 bases.

The chain links TRBV6-5 to TRBJ2-2; D ambiguous. The ends were cut back, 4 bases at V and 2 bases at J, with 2 bases in the middle. The CDR3 contains 12 residues. Germline V gene lookup returns CDR1 MNHEY and CDR2 SVGAGI. The chain's CDR3 is CASSSNTGELFF. For the CDR3, the DNA is TGTGCCAGCAGTTCCAACACCGGGGAGCTGTTTTTT.

The chain joins TRBV12-5 to TRBJ2-7; D possibly corresponds to TRBD2 (7 bases). The CDR3 has 14 amino acids. Trimming took off 5 bases at V and 0 bases at J, with 11 bases between the two ends. Germline V lookup: CDR1 LGHNT, CDR2 FRNRAP. This CDR3 is CASGRGGLSYEQYF. As DNA, the CDR3 is TGTGCTAGTGGTCGCGGGGGCCTCTCCTACGAGCAGTACTTC.